The clone carrying this T cell receptor beta chain appeared many times. The data originate from a study of T-cell reconstitution after alpha-beta-depleted transplantation in children. During its preparation, the TCRbeta library received unique molecular identifiers. A single record per CDR3 protein comes from TCRdb applying MiXCR to the PCR reads. In the table there are 190,000 or so distinct CDR3 sequences, approximately 6.8% of which are singletons. V was shortened by 4 bases and J by 4 bases, with 16 bases between the two germline ends. This CDR3 is 15 amino acids long. Germline assignment: CDR1 LGHDT and CDR2 YNNKEL (reference sequence).

This TCR was sampled from a human donor who donated a stem cell graft to a child with Wiskott-Aldrich syndrome. The specimen comprised PBMCs from the stem cell graft donor, sampled from the stem cell graft. The rearrangement uses TRBV3-1 and TRBJ1-2, with D hard to call. DNA for the CDR3: TGTGCCAGCAGCCTCTATGCGGACGACTTCTATGGCTACACCTTC. Translation gives CASSLYADDFYGYTF.